The 9 T cell receptor beta chains presented below share a single source sample, sequenced in a study of blood T cells in healthy people across ages. It was with a sample-barcoded 5' primer and a J-beta primer mix that a second PCR of about 6 to 11 cycles was run. TCRdb ran MiXCR on the 5' RACE reads and lists one entry per CDR3 protein. Of around 1,800,000 distinct CDR3 sequences detected, 30% to 40% appear once; the ten largest clones hold about 21%. The specimen was blood. The source of these receptors is a human donor in good health.

This sequence joins TRBV20-1 and TRBJ2-7; 8 bases agree with TRBD2. J lost 6 bases, V lost 4 bases, and 8 bases had no gene match. Germline CDR1 is DFQATT and CDR2 is SNEGSKA (reference sequence). This CDR3 is 13 amino acids long. The CDR3 DNA sequence: TGCAGTGCTACCATTAGCGGGGCTGCCGAGCAGTACTTC. This encodes CSATISGAAEQYF.

CDR3 DNA sequence: TGTGCCAGCAGTTACTCGGGGACGGCCACAGATACGCAGTATTTT. This sequence encodes CASSYSGTATDTQYF. The chain combines TRBV6-6 with TRBJ2-3; D is possibly TRBD1 or TRBD2 (5 bases each). V was trimmed by 0 bases and J by 2 bases, leaving 9 bases between them. Germline values: CDR1 MNHNY, CDR2 SVGAGI (reference sequence). CDR3 length: 15 residues.

The sample holds one count of this clonotype. The chain joins TRBV11-1 to TRBJ2-1; 11 bases are a match to TRBD2. CDR1 is SGHAT and CDR2 is FQDESV in the germline V gene (reference sequence). The CDR3 consists of 16 residues. Trimming took 5 bases from V and 7 from J; bases not matched to a gene: 10. CDR3 DNA sequence: TGTGCCAGCAGCCGCCCCGGGACTAGCGGTTTAAATGAGCAGTTCTTC. Translation gives CASSRPGTSGLNEQFF. Combining the CDR3 with reference TRBV11-1 and TRBJ2-1 gives the whole variable domain EAEVAQSPRYKITEKSQAVAFWCDPISGHATLYWYRQILGQGPELLVQFQDESVVDDSQLPKDRFSAERLKGVDSTLKIQPAELGDSAMYLCASSRPGTSGLNEQFFGPGTRLTVL.

This chain uses TRBV29-1 with TRBJ2-4, with TRBD1 matching over 10 bases. This CDR3 contains 12 residues. After removal of 6 bases from V and 6 bases from J, the junction contained 2 bases not matched to a gene. Germline-derived CDR1 and CDR2 are SQVTM and ANQGSEA. The DNA for the CDR3 is TGCAGCGTAGGACAGGGGGGAAACATTCAGTACTTC. Encoded protein: CSVGQGGNIQYF.

This chain uses TRBV24-1 with TRBJ2-3, with D unresolved. Germline V gene lookup returns CDR1 KGHDR and CDR2 SFDVKD. This CDR3 has 13 residues. The V end lost 3 bases, the J end lost 10 bases, and 13 bases lay between the germline ends. As DNA, the CDR3 is TGTGCCACCAGTGATCGCCGACCAATGGCGCAGTATTTT. This codes for CATSDRRPMAQYF.

This clonotype was observed a handful of times. The genes are TRBV6-2 or TRBV6-3 and TRBJ1-2; TRBD1 matches 9 bases. The CDR3 is 14 residues long. CDR1 and CDR2 (germline): MNHEY, SVGEGT. V shed 6 bases and J 7 bases; nucleotides not matched to a gene: 9. The CDR3 protein is CASRATGGVGGYTF. CDR3 in DNA: TGTGCCAGCAGAGCTACAGGGGGCGTCGGTGGCTACACCTTC.

This clonotype was seen many times. The junction departs from germline at one end; a sequencing error may be responsible. The chain combines TRBV4-1 with TRBJ2-7, with 7 bases identical to TRBD2. This CDR3 has 12 amino acids. Germline lookup yields CDR1 MGHRA and CDR2 YSYEKL. The CDR3 reads CASSPPGGEQYF. CDR3 bases: TGTGCCAGCAGTCCGCCGGGGGGAGAGCAGTACTTC.

This chain joins TRBV4-1 and TRBJ2-1; the D is unclear. Germline lookup yields CDR1 MGHRA and CDR2 YSYEKL. Between the trimmed V and J ends, which lost 2 bases and 6 bases, there was a span of 5 bases. This CDR3 comprises 12 residues. As DNA, the CDR3 is TGCGCCAGCAGCCAATACGCCAATGAGCAGTTCTTC. It yields the protein CASSQYANEQFF.

This clonotype appeared a few times. V is TRBV5-1 and J is TRBJ1-6; a weak D match, TRBD1 (6 bases). The CDR3 length is 14 residues. The V gene lost 2 bases and the J gene lost 10 bases, with 13 bases spanning the gap. Germline values: CDR1 SGHRS, CDR2 YFSETQ. CDR3 region: CASSLQGLESPLHF. As DNA, the CDR3 is TGCGCCAGCAGCTTACAGGGTTTGGAGTCACCCCTCCACTTT.